This is a list of T cell receptor beta chains from one sample in a study of breast tumors, draining lymph nodes, adjacent tissues. From the multiplex PCR reads, TCRdb called clonotypes with MiXCR, one entry per CDR3 protein. Of 12,000 or so distinct CDR3 sequences listed, 40% to 55% were seen once; the top ten hold around 40%. Specimen: tumor-adjacent breast tissue. The receptor source for this set is a female donor with breast cancer. Some clones in this sample may be carry-over from other donors' samples. Both conserved end residues are trimmed from each CDR3. Each record gives: CDR3 length, clone size, V gene, J gene, D gene, CDR3 protein. The D gene is left open where the match is weak. Not every row has a clone size; where given, it reads once, few, many or a size class.

cdr3_length: 14
clone_size: many
v_call: TRBV27
j_call: TRBJ2-1
d_call: TRBD2
cdr3_aa: ASSGRPRTSYNEQF

cdr3_length: 10
clone_size: many
v_call: TRBV30
j_call: TRBJ2-3
d_call: TRBD1
cdr3_aa: AWGTGTDTQY

cdr3_length: 12
clone_size: few
v_call: TRBV30
j_call: TRBJ1-2
d_call: NA
cdr3_aa: AWSVKVYSYGYT

cdr3_length: 14
clone_size: NA
v_call: TRBV18
j_call: TRBJ2-2
d_call: NA
cdr3_aa: ASSLDRLKNTGELF

cdr3_length: 11
clone_size: NA
v_call: TRBV9
j_call: TRBJ2-3
d_call: NA
cdr3_aa: ASSVLSTDTQY

cdr3_length: 11
clone_size: NA
v_call: TRBV7-9
j_call: TRBJ2-7
d_call: TRBD1
cdr3_aa: ASSPTGLSEQY

cdr3_length: 15
clone_size: NA
v_call: TRBV4-1
j_call: TRBJ2-1
d_call: TRBD2
cdr3_aa: ASSRDMWGGRYNEQF

cdr3_length: 13
clone_size: many
v_call: TRBV5-1
j_call: TRBJ1-2
d_call: NA
cdr3_aa: ASSLGDSSTYGYT

cdr3_length: 9
clone_size: NA
v_call: TRBV6-2/TRBV6-3
j_call: TRBJ1-4
d_call: NA
cdr3_aa: ASSSAGRLN

cdr3_length: 14
clone_size: medium-sized
v_call: TRBV5-1
j_call: TRBJ2-6
d_call: NA
cdr3_aa: ASSLGSLSGANVLT

cdr3_length: 13
clone_size: medium-sized
v_call: TRBV19
j_call: TRBJ1-5
d_call: NA
cdr3_aa: ASSIFGGSIQPQH

cdr3_length: 12
clone_size: NA
v_call: TRBV9
j_call: TRBJ1-5
d_call: NA
cdr3_aa: ASSVGRVNRPQH

cdr3_length: 12
clone_size: NA
v_call: TRBV5-1
j_call: TRBJ1-3
d_call: TRBD1
cdr3_aa: ASSDRGAGNTIY

cdr3_length: 15
clone_size: NA
v_call: TRBV5-8
j_call: TRBJ2-1
d_call: TRBD2
cdr3_aa: ASSHRDSREEGDEQF

cdr3_length: 10
clone_size: NA
v_call: TRBV20-1
j_call: TRBJ2-3
d_call: NA
cdr3_aa: SGGLSSDTPY

cdr3_length: 14
clone_size: many
v_call: TRBV4-3
j_call: TRBJ2-4
d_call: NA
cdr3_aa: ASSQDGSLAKNIQY

cdr3_length: 13
clone_size: many
v_call: TRBV7-8
j_call: TRBJ1-3
d_call: NA
cdr3_aa: ASSPNPNAGNTIY

cdr3_length: 12
clone_size: many
v_call: TRBV7-9
j_call: TRBJ2-1
d_call: TRBD2
cdr3_aa: ASCSGGKYNEQF

cdr3_length: 14
clone_size: NA
v_call: TRBV7-2
j_call: TRBJ1-5
d_call: NA
cdr3_aa: ASSLAGLGGRQPQH

cdr3_length: 13
clone_size: medium-sized
v_call: TRBV9
j_call: TRBJ2-1
d_call: TRBD2
cdr3_aa: ASSVGGLALDEQF

cdr3_length: 12
clone_size: NA
v_call: TRBV5-1
j_call: TRBJ2-7
d_call: NA
cdr3_aa: ASSLLGGQYEQY

cdr3_length: 10
clone_size: few
v_call: TRBV30
j_call: TRBJ1-2
d_call: NA
cdr3_aa: AWRKDNYGYT

cdr3_length: 11
clone_size: once
v_call: TRBV7-9
j_call: TRBJ1-2
d_call: TRBD1
cdr3_aa: TSSLHRGYGYT

cdr3_length: 11
clone_size: many
v_call: TRBV7-2
j_call: TRBJ2-5
d_call: NA
cdr3_aa: ASIKAAGETQY

cdr3_length: 10
clone_size: NA
v_call: TRBV20-1
j_call: TRBJ1-2
d_call: NA
cdr3_aa: SARDKGYGYT

cdr3_length: 15
clone_size: NA
v_call: TRBV9
j_call: TRBJ2-1
d_call: TRBD2
cdr3_aa: ASSVGTSGRAWGEQF

cdr3_length: 12
clone_size: medium-sized
v_call: TRBV7-2
j_call: TRBJ1-2
d_call: NA
cdr3_aa: ASSLRHGGYGYT